This T cell receptor (beta chain) was captured by sequencing in a study of cytomegalovirus exposure and HLA in healthy donors. The PCR was carried out with 60 Vbeta primers and 13 Jbeta primers. Profiled with immunoSEQ multiplex PCR; TCRdb holds only in-frame clones, not every one. Here the sample spans 98,000 or so clones, around 10% being singletons. Germline CDR1 MNHEY, CDR2 SVGAGI. This CDR3 comprises 14 residues. Trimming took 4 bases from V and 2 from J, leaving 12 bases between them. This TCR derives from a man between 40 and 49 years old in good health and CMV-seropositive. V usage is TRBV6-5 and J usage is TRBJ2-7; D is ambiguous. Sequenced input: PBMCs. The CDR3 DNA reads TGTGCCAGCAGTTTCCTCTCGGGTCCCTACGAGCAGTACTTC. It yields the protein CASSFLSGPYEQYF.